A single sample is the source of the 10 T cell receptor beta chains below, sequenced in a study of cytomegalovirus exposure and HLA in healthy donors. The PCR was carried out with 60 Vbeta primers and 13 Jbeta primers. Sequencing used immunoSEQ multiplex PCR; TCRdb keeps in-frame clones, though not all of them. Found here are roughly 180,000 clones, 84% of them singletons; the top ten hold approximately 0.26%. The sequencing input was PBMCs. The receptors originated from a boy aged 5-17 years in good health and CMV-seronegative.

J is TRBJ1-4 and V is TRBV21-1. TRBV21-1 is marked as a pseudogene. This CDR3 spans 13 amino acids. As DNA, the CDR3 is TGTGCCAGCAGGGGCGGGAAATCGGGAAAACTGTTTTTT. This codes for CASRGGKSGKLFF.

The sample holds a few counts of this clone. The V and J genes are TRBV9 and TRBJ2-5; TRBD2 agrees at 11 bases. The CDR3 runs 17 residues. The junction had 9 bases not matched to a gene; V was cut back by 0 bases and J by 5 bases. Germline lookup yields CDR1 SGDLS and CDR2 YYNGEE. This CDR3 is CASSVGVAGGLMETQYF. The DNA of the CDR3 is TGTGCCAGCAGCGTAGGGGTAGCGGGGGGGCTGATGGAGACCCAGTACTTC.

The chain has TRBV7-2 and TRBJ1-1, with D perhaps TRBD1 (5 bases). CDR3 length: 15 residues. Per germline, CDR1 SGHTA and CDR2 FQGNSA. The V and J ends lost 3 bases and 5 bases respectively, with 16 bases between them. The DNA of the CDR3 is TGTGCCAGCAGCTTGAAGGCCCCCGGGGGAACTGAAGCTTTCTTT. Its translation is CASSLKAPGGTEAFF.

The rearrangement links TRBV27 to TRBJ1-1, with D hard to call. The CDR3 loop spans 13 amino acids. Trimming took 3 bases from V and 8 from J, leaving 13 bases between them. Germline V CDR1 and CDR2: MNHEY, SMNVEV (reference sequence). The CDR3 DNA sequence: TGTGCCAGCAGTTTTAACGTGCGGATCGAAGCTTTCTTT. Residues: CASSFNVRIEAFF.

The genes are TRBV30 and TRBJ1-2; 8 positions agree with TRBD1. V lost 6 bases, J lost 9 bases, and 3 bases stayed unmatched. This CDR3 has 10 residues. The germline gives CDR1 GTSNPN, CDR2 SVGIG (reference sequence). The CDR3: CACDRGSYTF. For the CDR3, the DNA is TGTGCCTGCGACAGGGGAAGCTACACCTTC.

The rearrangement joins TRBV7-2 to TRBJ2-7, with TRBD1 identical over 8 bases. This CDR3 region has 14 residues. CDR1 SGHTA and CDR2 FQGNSA come from the germline V gene. Trimming cost V 8 bases and J 0 bases; bases outside gene matches: 6. CDR3 sequence (DNA): TGTGCCAGCTGCGGGACAGGCCTCTCCTACGAGCAGTACTTC. Amino acids: CASCGTGLSYEQYF. The full variable domain, in which reference TRBV7-2 and TRBJ2-7 provide the parts outside the CDR3, is GAGVSQSPSNKVTEKGKDVELRCDPISGHTALYWYRQSLGQGLEFLIYFQGNSAPDKSGLPSDRFSAERTGGSVSTLTIQRTQQEDSAVYLCASCGTGLSYEQYFGPGTRLTVT.

The chain combines TRBV5-1 with TRBJ1-2; 8 nucleotides match TRBD1. The length of the CDR3 is 15 residues. The germline V gene encodes CDR1 SGHRS and CDR2 YFSETQ. Trimming took 0 bases from V and 4 from J; bases not matched to a gene: 5. The CDR3 DNA follows: TGCGCCAGCAGCTTGGTAGACAGGGGTCTCTATGGCTACACCTTC. Its translation: CASSLVDRGLYGYTF.

This clone was counted once. The V call is TRBV18, the J call TRBJ2-1, with TRBD2 matching 10 bases. The CDR3 consists of 15 residues. CDR1 and CDR2 from the germline V gene are KGHSH and LQKENI. Trimming removed 3 bases from V and 7 bases from J; junction bases left unmatched: 6. The CDR3 DNA sequence: TGTGCCAGCTCACCCAGCGGGAGGGCCGTAAATGAGCAGTTCTTC. Translation: CASSPSGRAVNEQFF.

The chain has TRBV6-5 and TRBJ2-7, with D possibly matching TRBD1 (8 bases). The CDR3 totals 14 residues. Germline CDR1 and CDR2: MNHEY and SVGAGI. Trimming removed 0 bases from V and 7 bases from J, with 13 bases in between. The CDR3 loop reads CASSYSTGEGEQYF. The CDR3 bases are TGTGCCAGCAGTTACTCGACAGGGGAGGGAGAGCAGTACTTC.

This clone appeared a single time. The chain has TRBV18 and TRBJ1-1, with a tentative D call TRBD1 (6 bases). Germline CDR1 KGHSH, CDR2 LQKENI. This CDR3 comprises 12 residues. Trimming took 6 bases from V and 8 from J, leaving 13 bases between them. DNA for the CDR3: TGTGCCAGCTCCCGAAGACAGGACGAAGCTTTCTTT. As protein: CASSRRQDEAFF.